The 21 T cell receptor beta chains below were found in one sample sequenced in a study of beta chain features in type 1 diabetes. Every bit of the isolated RNA underwent reverse transcription, so sequencing read expressed TCRB transcripts. Libraries were prepared by immunoSEQ multiplex PCR; TCRdb keeps only in-frame clonotypes and omits some of them. The sample consists of hundreds of thousands of clones, over 12% of them appearing once. The study, taken as a whole, reports: Across all four CD4+ subsets, people with type 1 diabetes showed modestly shorter TCRB CDR3s.

The antigens for these receptors are not known. Sequenced sample: naive CD4+ T cells from blood. The receptor set was obtained from a man between 18 and 29 years old with type 1 diabetes.

The CDR3, as DNA: TGTGCCTTGTCGGTGGGCGGAAACACCATATATTTT. Its protein is CALSVGGNTIYF. This chain joins TRBV30 and TRBJ1-3; D gene ambiguous. CDR3 size: 12 residues. V shed 7 bases and J shed 4 bases, with 11 bases lying between them. CDR1 and CDR2 from the germline V gene are GTSNPN and SVGIG (reference sequence).

The chain carries TRBV19 and TRBJ2-2; 7 bases are shared with TRBD2. V lost 7 bases to trimming and J lost 4 bases; unmatched junction nucleotides: 9. The germline CDR1 and CDR2 sequences are LNHDA and SQIVND (reference sequence). The CDR3 extends over 15 amino acids. CDR3 sequence: CASIDGGSGTGELFF. The DNA for the CDR3 is TGTGCCAGTATAGACGGCGGGAGTGGCACCGGGGAGCTGTTTTTT.

The chain has TRBV27 and TRBJ1-1; 11 bases align to TRBD1. The germline V gene encodes CDR1 MNHEY and CDR2 SMNVEV (reference sequence). Trimming took 5 bases from V and 9 from J; bases not matched to a gene: 11. The CDR3 is made up of 15 amino acids. The CDR3 protein is CASSRASGTGGKAFF. Here the CDR3 DNA reads TGTGCCAGCAGTCGAGCATCAGGGACAGGGGGAAAAGCTTTCTTT.

This clone came up a few times. The V and J genes are TRBV7-9 and TRBJ1-2; D not resolved. Germline CDR1 and CDR2: SEHNR and FQNEAQ (reference sequence). Trimming cost V 1 base and J 2 bases, with 11 bases left between them. This CDR3 is 15 amino acids long. CDR3 sequence reads: CASSLDRNKNYGYTF. In DNA, the CDR3 is TGTGCCAGCAGCTTAGATCGTAACAAGAACTATGGCTACACCTTC.

This chain links TRBV7-3 with TRBJ2-6; D is undetermined. The CDR3 sequence is 15 residues long. CDR1 and CDR2 from the germline V gene are SGHTA and FQGTGA. V lost 1 base and J lost 0, with 4 bases in between. CDR3 DNA sequence: TGTGCCAGCAGCTTAATGAGCTCTGGGGCCAACGTCCTGACTTTC. This gives the protein CASSLMSSGANVLTF.

This clone occurred a few times. The chain couples TRBV7-2 to TRBJ2-7, with D perhaps given as TRBD1 or TRBD2 (5 bases each). CDR1 is SGHTA, CDR2 FQGNSA, per germline. The CDR3 has 14 amino acids. Trimming stripped 3 bases from V and 10 bases from J, with 19 bases between. The CDR3 bases are TGTGCCAGCAGCTTCACCCCGGGGCTTCAGGACCAGTACTTC. Translated, it gives CASSFTPGLQDQYF. The complete variable domain, with remaining parts taken from reference TRBV7-2 and TRBJ2-7, reads GAGVSQSPSNKVTEKGKDVELRCDPISGHTALYWYRQSLGQGLEFLIYFQGNSAPDKSGLPSDRFSAERTGGSVSTLTIQRTQQEDSAVYLCASSFTPGLQDQYFGPGTRLTVT.

This clone was picked up a small number of times. The chain uses TRBV7-2 and TRBJ1-4, with D tentatively TRBD1 (6 bases). This CDR3 is built from 17 residues. CDR1 is SGHTA and CDR2 is FQGNSA in the germline V gene. Trimming took off 1 base at V and 4 bases at J, with 16 bases between the two ends. The CDR3 here is CASSLGYQGTRNEKLFF. CDR3 nucleotides: TGTGCCAGCAGCTTAGGGTACCAGGGGACACGTAATGAAAAACTGTTTTTT. Combining the CDR3 with reference TRBV7-2 and TRBJ1-4 gives the whole variable domain GAGVSQSPSNKVTEKGKDVELRCDPISGHTALYWYRQSLGQGLEFLIYFQGNSAPDKSGLPSDRFSAERTGGSVSTLTIQRTQQEDSAVYLCASSLGYQGTRNEKLFFGSGTQLSVL.

V and J are TRBV14 and TRBJ2-5; no firm D call. In germline, CDR1 is SGHDN, CDR2 FVKESK. This CDR3 contains 14 residues. Trimming left V 1 base short and J 4 bases short, with 10 bases between. The CDR3 sequence: CASSQGHSRETQYF. CDR3 nucleotides: TGTGCCAGCAGCCAAGGGCACAGTAGAGAGACCCAGTACTTC.

This clone has just a few counts. Other DNA sequences in the same sample also yield this CDR3. V is TRBV11-2 and J is TRBJ2-3, with D possibly being TRBD1 or TRBD2 (5 bases each). This CDR3 region has 14 residues. The V and J ends lost 1 base and 1 base respectively, with 6 bases between them. Germline V lookup: CDR1 SGHAT, CDR2 FQNNGV. In DNA form, the CDR3 reads TGTGCCAGCAGCTTAGGAGGGGGCACAGATACGCAGTATTTT. Residues: CASSLGGGTDTQYF.

This clone occurred a few times. This sequence joins TRBV5-1 and TRBJ2-1; TRBD2 agrees at 10 bases. The CDR3 has 15 residues. V shed 3 bases, J shed 2 bases, and the junction held 2 bases outside the gene matches. Germline assignment: CDR1 SGHRS and CDR2 YFSETQ. CDR3 in amino acids: CASSSAGGTYNEQFF. In nucleotides, the CDR3 is TGCGCCAGCAGCTCAGCGGGAGGGACCTACAATGAGCAGTTCTTC.

The rearrangement joins TRBV30 to TRBJ1-1; possible D gene TRBD1, 5 bases. The CDR3 is 12 amino acids. V lost 5 bases, J lost 7 bases, and 14 bases lay in between. Germline CDR1 reads GTSNPN; CDR2 reads SVGIG (reference sequence). The CDR3, as DNA: TGTGCCTGGGGGCCAGGGTACGGTGAAGCTTTCTTT. Residues: CAWGPGYGEAFF.

This chain connects TRBV30 to TRBJ1-6, with TRBD1 as a possible D gene (5 bases). Germline V gives CDR1 GTSNPN, CDR2 SVGIG (reference sequence). V was trimmed by 3 bases and J by 10 bases, leaving 22 bases between them. The CDR3 is 16 amino acids. The DNA for the CDR3 is TGTGCCTGGAGCAACTTAGGGGTCCCGCGTATCTCACCCCTCCACTTT. Translated, it gives CAWSNLGVPRISPLHF.

The chain couples TRBV7-9 to TRBJ2-1; 11 bases agree with TRBD2. J gave up 8 bases and V 5 bases, and 5 bases lay outside the gene matches. CDR3 length equals 14 residues. CDR1 is SEHNR and CDR2 is FQNEAQ in the germline V gene (reference sequence). In DNA form, the CDR3 reads TGTGCCAGCAGCCCTAGCGGGAGGAGGGATGAGCAGTTCTTC. It translates to CASSPSGRRDEQFF.

The genes are TRBV29-1 and TRBJ2-1; a possible D gene is TRBD2 (6 bases). The CDR3 has 14 residues. V lost 6 bases and J lost 9, with 21 bases in between. The germline gives CDR1 SQVTM, CDR2 ANQGSEA. This chain's CDR3 is CSVLTGARLFEQFF. CDR3 in DNA: TGCAGCGTACTAACGGGAGCGAGGTTGTTTGAGCAGTTCTTC.

This chain uses TRBV7-3 with TRBJ2-3; maybe TRBD2 (5 bases). The CDR3 contains 17 residues. V lost 2 bases, J lost 2 bases, and 17 bases lay in between. CDR1 SGHTA and CDR2 FQGTGA come from the germline V gene. CDR3 sequence reads: CASSLGSGDYHTDTQYF. CDR3 in DNA: TGTGCCAGCAGCTTAGGGAGCGGAGACTATCACACAGATACGCAGTATTTT.

Only a few counts were recorded for this clone. This sequence joins TRBV30 and TRBJ2-3, with D possibly matching TRBD1 (6 bases). Trimming took 4 bases from V and 5 from J, leaving 10 bases between them. Germline CDR1 reads GTSNPN; CDR2 reads SVGIG (reference sequence). The CDR3 runs to 12 residues. The CDR3 DNA reads TGTGCCTGGAACGACAGGAAAGATACGCAGTATTTT. It yields the protein CAWNDRKDTQYF.

This clone was seen a handful of times. The chain uses TRBV6-6 and TRBJ1-1; the D is unclear. The CDR3 runs to 15 residues. CDR1 MNHNY and CDR2 SVGAGI come from the germline V gene (reference sequence). The V end lost 5 bases, the J end lost 0 bases, and 13 bases lay between the germline ends. In nucleotides, the CDR3 is TGTGCCAGCAGTGGTCGGATGGCACTGAACACTGAAGCTTTCTTT. It encodes CASSGRMALNTEAFF.

This clone was found once. The chain recombines TRBV4-2 with TRBJ2-3, with a possible D match to TRBD2 (7 bases). Germline assignment: CDR1 LGHNA and CDR2 YNFKEQ. Trimming took 2 bases from V and 2 from J, leaving 17 bases between them. This CDR3 is built from 17 residues. CDR3 in amino acids: CASSQYMAGASTDTQYF. As DNA, the CDR3 is TGTGCCAGCAGCCAATATATGGCGGGGGCCTCCACAGATACGCAGTATTTT.

V usage is TRBV2 and J usage is TRBJ1-1; D unclear. CDR1 and CDR2 from the germline V gene are SNHLY and FYNNEI. Trimming left V 4 bases short and J 1 base short, with 4 bases between. This CDR3 is built from 12 residues. DNA for the CDR3: TGTGCCAGCAGTGTACAGAACACTGAAGCTTTCTTT. Translated: CASSVQNTEAFF.

V usage is TRBV11-2 and J usage is TRBJ2-1, with 13 bases aligning to TRBD2. Germline CDR1 reads SGHAT; CDR2 reads FQNNGV. The length of the CDR3 is 15 residues. After removal of 5 bases from V and 10 bases from J, the junction contained 8 bases not matched to a gene. The chain's CDR3 is CASSLTSGRAKEQFF. DNA for the CDR3: TGTGCCAGCAGCCTCACTAGCGGGAGGGCCAAAGAGCAGTTCTTC.

This clone has just a few counts. Its ends do not fully match the called genes, so a read error is possible. The gene calls are TRBV19 and TRBJ1-2, with D possibly matching TRBD1 (5 bases). From germline, CDR1 is LNHDA and CDR2 SQIVND (reference sequence). The CDR3 is 9 amino acids. Here the CDR3 DNA reads TGTGCCAGTGGGACCTCCAACTTCTTC. Its translation: CASGTSNFF.